This passage covers 15 T cell receptor beta chains from one sample sequenced in a study of patients and donors after allogeneic stem cell transplantation. TCRdb fed the RT-PCR reads into MiXCR, producing one record per CDR3 protein. Of over 200,000 distinct CDR3 sequences in the sample, 38% were seen once. Sequenced material: blood, either unsorted or a sorted T cell fraction (not recorded which). The receptors stem from a human donor who was either an allogeneic HSCT recipient or a stem cell or donor lymphocyte infusion donor (not recorded which). It is not recorded whose cells these are; they may come from a transplant donor.

The chain is built from TRBV5-1 and TRBJ2-7; D remains unclear. Germline CDR1 SGHRS, CDR2 YFSETQ. The V end was cut by 0 bases, the J end by 0 bases, with 7 bases between. CDR3 length equals 14 residues. The CDR3 protein is CASSLERSSYEQYF. In nucleotides, the CDR3 is TGCGCCAGCAGCTTGGAGAGGAGCTCCTACGAGCAGTACTTC. Full variable domain (rest looked up from reference TRBV5-1 and TRBJ2-7): KAGVTQTPRYLIKTRGQQVTLSCSPISGHRSVSWYQQTPGQGLQFLFEYFSETQRNKGNFPGRFSGRQFSNSRSEMNVSTLELGDSALYLCASSLERSSYEQYFGPGTRLTVT.

The chain recombines TRBV15 with TRBJ2-3; 7 bases align to TRBD1. The CDR3 is made up of 11 amino acids. V lost 0 bases and J lost 14; bases outside the gene matches: 2. Per germline, CDR1 LNHNV and CDR2 YYDKDF (reference sequence). The CDR3 region has the DNA TGTGCCACCAGCAGAGATCGGGACAGGTATTTT. The encoded protein is CATSRDRDRYF.

This clonotype was detected only a few times. This chain joins TRBV11-2 and TRBJ2-1, with TRBD2 identical over 9 bases. J lost 8 bases, V lost 4 bases, and 12 bases had no gene match. The CDR3 runs 16 residues. Germline V gives CDR1 SGHAT, CDR2 FQNNGV. The CDR3 loop is CASSSDFGGGADEQFF. DNA of the CDR3: TGTGCCAGCAGCTCCGACTTCGGCGGGGGGGCCGATGAGCAGTTCTTC. The whole variable domain, remainder taken from reference TRBV11-2 and TRBJ2-1, is EAGVAQSPRYKIIEKRQSVAFWCNPISGHATLYWYQQILGQGPKLLIQFQNNGVVDDSQLPKDRFSAERLKGVDSTLKIQPAKLEDSAVYLCASSSDFGGGADEQFFGPGTRLTVL.

The rearrangement joins TRBV7-6 to TRBJ2-2; unclear D gene. The germline V and J ends were trimmed by 6 bases and 5 bases, with 13 bases remaining between them. The CDR3 contains 14 residues. The germline CDR1 and CDR2 sequences are SGHVS and FNYEAQ. This chain's CDR3 is CASSFGKGTGELFF. The DNA for the CDR3 is TGTGCCAGCAGTTTTGGGAAAGGAACCGGGGAGCTGTTTTTT.

Worth noting for this clonotype: Compared with germline, one end of the junction differs, possibly owing to a read error. This rearrangement joins TRBV12-3 or TRBV12-4 to TRBJ1-1, with a tentative D call TRBD1 (6 bases). CDR3 length equals 11 residues. CDR3 sequence (DNA): TGTGCCAGCAGTCCTGGGACAACGGCAGTCTTT. Its translation: CASSPGTTAVF.

The table lists this clonotype with a few counts. V usage is TRBV7-6 and J usage is TRBJ1-1; D is unresolved. The germline V and J ends were trimmed by 0 bases and 4 bases, with 6 bases remaining between them. Germline CDR1 reads SGHVS; CDR2 reads FNYEAQ. The CDR3 length is 13 residues. The chain's CDR3 is CASSLAHRTEAFF. DNA of the CDR3: TGTGCCAGCAGCTTAGCGCACCGCACTGAAGCTTTCTTT.

This clonotype was counted between two and nine times. The gene calls are TRBV5-1 and TRBJ2-2, with D perhaps assigned TRBD1 or TRBD2 (6 bases each). The CDR3 length is 16 residues. Trimming pared 3 bases from V and 5 bases from J, leaving 17 bases between. The germline V gene encodes CDR1 SGHRS and CDR2 YFSETQ. In DNA, the CDR3 is TGCGCCAGCAGCTCCAACGGAGGGGGTAATACCGGGGAGCTGTTTTTT. Its protein product is CASSSNGGGNTGELFF.

The chain carries TRBV28 and TRBJ2-7; no definite D call. This CDR3 is 11 amino acids long. The germline V gene has CDR1 MDHEN and CDR2 SYDVKM. V lost 6 bases, J lost 0 bases, and 3 bases lay in between. CDR3 in amino acids: CASRISYEQYF. The CDR3 bases are TGTGCCAGCAGGATCTCCTACGAGCAGTACTTC.

CDR3 residues: CASSGSGDSNQPQHF. The CDR3 bases are TGTGCCAGCAGTGGATCGGGGGATAGCAATCAGCCCCAGCATTTT. The rearrangement joins TRBV28 to TRBJ1-5, with a possible D match to TRBD1 (5 bases). V gave up 5 bases and J gave up 0 bases, with 11 bases separating them. The length of the CDR3 is 15 residues. Per the germline V gene, CDR1 is MDHEN and CDR2 is SYDVKM.

The V call is TRBV11-1, the J call TRBJ2-2; 8 bases line up with TRBD1. The V gene end was trimmed by 5 bases and the J gene end by 0 bases; junction bases not matched to a gene: 2. Germline V lookup: CDR1 SGHAT, CDR2 FQDESV (reference sequence). The length of the CDR3 is 15 residues. The CDR3 spells CASSVDRANTGELFF. CDR3 nucleotide sequence: TGTGCCAGCAGCGTGGACAGGGCGAACACCGGGGAGCTGTTTTTT.

This clonotype was found once. The chain links TRBV5-1 to TRBJ2-3, with D unresolved. Germline V CDR1 and CDR2: SGHRS, YFSETQ. The V end was cut by 5 bases, the J end by 2 bases, with 6 bases between. The CDR3 is made up of 12 amino acids. CDR3 DNA sequence: TGCGCCAGCAGGCTATCCACAGATACGCAGTATTTT. Its translation is CASRLSTDTQYF.

The sample holds a few counts of this clonotype. The J gene is TRBJ2-1, the V gene TRBV19; D gene uncertain. CDR3 length equals 13 residues. The germline V and J ends were trimmed by 2 bases and 5 bases, with 7 bases remaining between them. Per germline, CDR1 LNHDA and CDR2 SQIVND (reference sequence). CDR3 protein: CASSISPHNEQFF. In DNA form, the CDR3 reads TGTGCCAGTAGTATATCGCCACACAATGAGCAGTTCTTC.

The rearrangement joins TRBV28 to TRBJ2-1; 8 bases map to TRBD2. Germline V lookup: CDR1 MDHEN, CDR2 SYDVKM. This CDR3 has 15 residues. After removal of 10 bases from V and 0 bases from J, the junction contained 8 bases not matched to a gene. The CDR3 sequence is CATGPGTSSYNEQFF. In DNA, the CDR3 is TGTGCCACCGGACCGGGGACTAGCTCCTACAATGAGCAGTTCTTC.

The J gene is TRBJ2-1, the V gene TRBV18; D could derive from TRBD1 or TRBD2 (5 bases each). Germline CDR1 and CDR2: KGHSH and LQKENI. The CDR3 consists of 14 residues. Between the trimmed V and J ends, which lost 3 bases and 5 bases, there was a span of 11 bases. CDR3: CASSPPEGHNEQFF. The DNA for the CDR3 is TGTGCCAGCTCACCCCCAGAGGGGCACAATGAGCAGTTCTTC.

This clonotype was seen more than once but under ten times. This rearrangement joins TRBV5-5 to TRBJ1-1; 7 bases map to TRBD1. The germline gives CDR1 SGHKS, CDR2 YYEKEE (reference sequence). The CDR3 is 14 amino acids. Germline trimming cut 1 base from V and 3 bases from J; bases unmatched to any gene: 3. The CDR3 nucleotides read TGTGCCAGCAGCTTGAGGACAGGATACACTGAAGCTTTCTTT. Amino acids: CASSLRTGYTEAFF.